Below, one T cell receptor beta chain is given with its context. Its antigen is unknown. TCRdb reanalysed the reads using MiXCR and keeps one entry per CDR3 protein. Of just over 450,000 distinct CDR3 sequences listed, about 39% are singletons. These data belong to a study of T cell repertoires in cytomegalovirus infection. In the study overall: Indications of both CMV infection and matching HLA type were provided by public TCR beta signatures.

V was clipped by 5 bases and J by 0 bases, with 13 bases between them. Looked up from germline, CDR1 is SEHNR and CDR2 is FQNEAQ (reference sequence). The CDR3 consists of 15 residues. Study-wide results and limits: Cumulated frequencies of public TCR beta families served to identify carriers of CMV plus the relevant HLA. Predominance within the ex vivo response was attributable to HLA-C-restricted CMV-specific TCR beta clonotypes.

The TCR sequence derives from a human donor in good health (CMV status not recorded). Some clones in this sample may be carry-over from other donors' samples. The sequences come from cultured PBMCs, collected from culture after CMV antigen stimulation. The chain is built from TRBV7-9 and TRBJ1-2, with D tentatively TRBD1 (6 bases). The CDR3 sequence is CASSLPNRANYGYTF. For the CDR3, the DNA is TGTGCCAGCAGCCTCCCCAACAGGGCTAACTATGGCTACACCTTC.